The clone carrying this T cell receptor beta chain was detected only once. Some clones are missing from TCRdb's copy, which holds only in-frame ones; the method was immunoSEQ multiplex PCR. The sample lists some 52,000 clones; around 78% were seen once. This sample stems from a study of memory CD4+ T cells and cytomegalovirus serostatus. Single viable CD3+CD4+CD8-CD45RO+ cells were sorted as the memory CD4+ T cells. The sample was memory CD4+ T cells from blood. The sequence derives from an adult in good health and CMV-seronegative.

CDR3 sequence reads: CASSSVGGHTEAFF. CDR3 sequence (DNA): TGTGCCAGCAGCTCGGTGGGGGGACACACTGAAGCTTTCTTT. This rearrangement joins TRBV5-5 to TRBJ1-1, with D possibly TRBD1 on 5 matching bases. The germline V gene has CDR1 SGHKS and CDR2 YYEKEE (reference sequence). The CDR3 is 14 residues long. The V and J ends lost 3 bases and 3 bases respectively, with 12 bases between them.